A selection of T cell receptor beta chains follows, all from one sample in a study of blood T cell repertoires in COVID-19. TCRdb's copy holds only in-frame clones and misses some; the assay was immunoSEQ multiplex PCR. The repertoire has more than 25,000 clones, 90% of them found once; the top ten carry approximately 8.9%. Sequenced material: peripheral blood. The source of these receptors is a man aged 70 or older with active or convalescent COVID-19. CDR3s include the opening cysteine and the closing phenylalanine or tryptophan. D genes are given only for firm matches. Rows give clone size only sometimes, using once, few, many, or a class for an expanded clone.

>TRBD2|TRBV9|TRBJ2-1|once
TGTGCCAGCAGCGTCTTCCTCAGCGGGGCAACCTACAATGAGCAGTTCTTC
CASSVFLSGATYNEQFF
>.|TRBV20-1|TRBJ1-2|.
TGCAGTGCTAGTACTACTGAGTCGGGCTACACCTTC
CSASTTESGYTF
>.|TRBV5-6|TRBJ2-2|.
TGTGCCAGCAGCTGGGGGGATGACACCGGGGAGCTGTTTTTT
CASSWGDDTGELFF
>TRBD1|TRBV12-3/TRBV12-4|TRBJ1-2|.
TGTGCCAGCAGTTTAGACAGGGGGTTCGGCTACACCTTC
CASSLDRGFGYTF
>TRBD1|TRBV5-8|TRBJ1-5|.
TGTGCCAGCAGCACCGGGACAGGATATAGCAATCAGCCCCAGCATTTT
CASSTGTGYSNQPQHF
>.|TRBV15|TRBJ1-2|.
TGTGCCACCAGCAGCAACAGGGTCGGGGGCTACACCTTC
CATSSNRVGGYTF
>.|TRBV6-5|TRBJ2-5|.
TGTGCCAGCGGGGAGGGGACAGGAGGGAAGACCCAGTACTTC
CASGEGTGGKTQYF
>.|TRBV7-3|TRBJ1-2|.
TGTGCCAGCAGCCCCCCCGCTTCCTGGCTTAACTATGGCTACACCTTC
CASSPPASWLNYGYTF
>.|TRBV7-8|TRBJ2-2|.
TGTGCCAGCGGGCTATCGGGAATCGGGGAGCTGTTTTTT
CASGLSGIGELFF
>.|TRBV27|TRBJ1-3|.
TGTGCCAGCAGTTTAGCAGGGTCGCTCGGAAACACCATATATTTT
CASSLAGSLGNTIYF
>TRBD2|TRBV7-2|TRBJ2-3|.
TGTGCCAGCGGGGAGCGGGGGGGCCCTGGAGCGCAGTATTTT
CASGERGGPGAQYF
>.|TRBV9|TRBJ1-2|once
TGTGCCAGCAGCGTAGACGCGGGGGCGGAGGGCTACACCTTC
CASSVDAGAEGYTF
>.|TRBV11-2|TRBJ2-3|.
TGTGCCAGCAGTACCAGGCAGGGAAGGACAGATACGCAGTATTTT
CASSTRQGRTDTQYF
>.|TRBV12-5|TRBJ2-3|.
TGTGCTAGTGGCCGATCGGCACGGGCAGATACGCAGTATTTT
CASGRSARADTQYF
>.|TRBV5-4|TRBJ2-3|.
TGTGCCAGCAGAGGGGGTCGGGGAGGGGCAGATACGCAGTATTTT
CASRGGRGGADTQYF